This entry lists 22 T cell receptor beta chains sequenced from one sample in a study of response to subunit inactivated influenza vaccine. Each CDR3 protein is one row after TCRdb ran MiXCR on the RT-PCR reads. The table has over 750,000 distinct CDR3 sequences, about 20% seen once. The specimen comprised PBMCs from blood, sampled roughly 5 days after vaccination. The receptor set was obtained from a man aged 50 or older who received an inactivated influenza vaccine.

This chain connects TRBV20-1 to TRBJ2-3, with 10 bases fitting TRBD2. Per the germline V gene, CDR1 is DFQATT and CDR2 is SNEGSKA (reference sequence). Trimming removed 0 bases from V and 5 bases from J; junction bases left unmatched: 5. This CDR3 contains 15 residues. The CDR3 loop is CSARDLAGVGDTQYF. DNA for the CDR3: TGCAGTGCTAGAGATCTAGCGGGAGTGGGAGATACGCAGTATTTT.

In regard to this clonotype: With a much larger clone just one base away, this may be a read error. V is TRBV27 and J is TRBJ2-7, with 10 nucleotides matching TRBD1. The CDR3 is 13 residues long. Germline CDR1 and CDR2: MNHEY and SMNVEV (reference sequence). V was clipped by 8 bases and J by 3 bases; unmatched bases: 4. CDR3 amino acids: CASGRDRGYEQYF. The CDR3 DNA sequence: TGTGCCAGCGGCCGGGACAGGGGCTACGAGCAGTACTTC.

The chain links TRBV3-1 to TRBJ2-7; weak D call: TRBD2 (6 bases). This CDR3 region has 15 residues. Germline V gene data show CDR1 as LGHDT and CDR2 as YNNKEL (reference sequence). Trimming took 0 bases from V and 2 from J, leaving 11 bases between them. The CDR3 nucleotides are TGTGCCAGCAGCCAAGAAGCCTGGGGGGCCTACGAGCAGTACTTC. It is translated as CASSQEAWGAYEQYF.

A few counts support this clonotype. The rearrangement uses TRBV7-2 and TRBJ2-3, with TRBD1 matching over 7 bases. CDR1 and CDR2 from the germline V gene are SGHTA and FQGNSA. The J segment lost 0 bases and the V segment lost 5 bases, leaving 5 bases of the junction unmatched. The CDR3 contains 15 residues. CDR3 in DNA: TGTGCCAGCAGCCCGGACAGGCGCAGCACAGATACGCAGTATTTT. Amino acids: CASSPDRRSTDTQYF.

This clonotype was counted between two and nine times. This chain joins TRBV4-3 and TRBJ1-1; 12 bases are a match to TRBD1. CDR3 length equals 17 residues. J was trimmed by 6 bases and V by 0 bases; bases with no gene match: 8. Germline CDR1 LGHNA, CDR2 YSLEER. CDR3 amino acids: CASSQEVVGQGASEAFF. CDR3 coding DNA: TGCGCCAGCAGCCAAGAAGTAGTGGGACAGGGGGCCTCTGAAGCTTTCTTT.

This clonotype was observed a few times. V and J are TRBV10-3 and TRBJ1-2, with D perhaps matching TRBD1 (5 bases). The germline V gene encodes CDR1 ENHRY and CDR2 SYGVKD. With 0 bases removed from V and 4 bases from J, the gap between germline ends came to 15 bases. CDR3 length equals 16 residues. CDR3 DNA sequence: TGTGCCATCAGTGAGTCGAACTCCAGGGCGATCTATGGCTACACCTTC. This codes for CAISESNSRAIYGYTF.

This clonotype has only a few counts. This sequence joins TRBV7-8 and TRBJ2-3, with D unclear. CDR1 and CDR2 from the germline V gene are SGHVS and FQNEAQ. This CDR3 has 16 amino acids. Between the trimmed V and J ends, which lost 5 bases and 4 bases, there was a span of 19 bases. The CDR3 sequence: CASSTPGRKLADTQYF. In DNA, the CDR3 is TGTGCCAGCAGCACTCCTGGACGCAAACTCGCAGATACGCAGTATTTT.

This clonotype has more than one count but fewer than ten. The gene calls are TRBV20-1 and TRBJ2-1; D possibly corresponds to TRBD2 (5 bases). Trimming pared 6 bases from V and 5 bases from J, leaving 20 bases between. CDR1 and CDR2 from the germline V gene are DFQATT and SNEGSKA (reference sequence). The CDR3 contains 15 residues. The CDR3 DNA follows: TGCAGTGCGCCTTTGGCTCGGGCGGGTAACAATGAGCAGTTCTTC. Protein: CSAPLARAGNNEQFF.

The rearrangement joins TRBV29-1 to TRBJ2-5, with TRBD1 as a possible D gene (6 bases). Trimming took 3 bases from V and 0 from J, leaving 11 bases between them. The CDR3 sequence is 14 residues long. Germline CDR1 and CDR2: SQVTM and ANQGSEA. The DNA for the CDR3 is TGCAGCGTTGATCTGGGGGCCAACCAAGAGACCCAGTACTTC. Protein product: CSVDLGANQETQYF.

This clonotype has only a few counts. At one boundary the junction diverges from the germline segment, which might be a read error. V usage is TRBV11-2 and J usage is TRBJ2-5; 7 positions match TRBD2. Per the germline V gene, CDR1 is SGHAT and CDR2 is FQNNGV. CDR3 length equals 15 residues. The DNA for the CDR3 is TGTGCCAGCAGATTAGCGGGCCACCTCCAAGAGACCCAGTACTTC. The encoded protein is CASRLAGHLQETQYF.

The chain recombines TRBV30 with TRBJ1-4; D is unresolved. The V end was cut by 0 bases, the J end by 5 bases, with 13 bases between. The CDR3 totals 15 residues. Germline assignment: CDR1 GTSNPN and CDR2 SVGIG (reference sequence). CDR3 nucleotide sequence: TGTGCCTGGAGTGTACCTCGGCTTTCAAATGAAAAACTGTTTTTT. Amino acids: CAWSVPRLSNEKLFF.

The chain joins TRBV6-2 or TRBV6-3 to TRBJ2-7, with 10 bases lining up with TRBD1. Germline CDR1 is MNHEY and CDR2 is SVGEGT. V lost 5 bases and J lost 2; bases outside the gene matches: 6. There are 15 residues in the CDR3. The chain's CDR3 is CASSNRGQGTYEQYF. The CDR3 DNA reads TGTGCCAGCAGTAATCGGGGACAGGGGACCTACGAGCAGTACTTC.

The chain couples TRBV5-1 to TRBJ2-1; D perhaps matches TRBD1 (6 bases). The V end lost 7 bases, the J end lost 9 bases, and 23 bases lay between the germline ends. Germline V gives CDR1 SGHRS, CDR2 YFSETQ. The CDR3 has 15 residues. The CDR3 bases are TGCGCCAGCGCCGATGGGACACGGGCACACGGTGAGCAGTTCTTC. Its translation is CASADGTRAHGEQFF. Supplemented by reference TRBV5-1 and TRBJ2-1, the full variable domain reads KAGVTQTPRYLIKTRGQQVTLSCSPISGHRSVSWYQQTPGQGLQFLFEYFSETQRNKGNFPGRFSGRQFSNSRSEMNVSTLELGDSALYLCASADGTRAHGEQFFGPGTRLTVL.

The rearrangement joins TRBV6-2 or TRBV6-3 to TRBJ2-7, with D perhaps matching TRBD1 or TRBD2 (6 bases each). The CDR3 runs 15 residues. The V gene's germline CDR1 is MNHEY and CDR2 SVGEGT. The V end was cut by 7 bases, the J end by 3 bases, with 19 bases between. The CDR3 loop reads CASIKGWGANYEQYF. Here the CDR3 DNA reads TGTGCCAGCATCAAAGGATGGGGGGCGAACTACGAGCAGTACTTC.

The CDR3 protein is CATYSRPQHF. CDR3 DNA: TGTGCCACCTACTCACGACCCCAGCATTTT. The chain carries TRBV24-1 and TRBJ1-5; D is unclear. The germline V gene encodes CDR1 KGHDR and CDR2 SFDVKD. This CDR3 has 10 residues. Trimming removed 9 bases from V and 10 bases from J, with 9 bases in between.

The chain uses TRBV6-2 or TRBV6-3 and TRBJ2-4; TRBD2 is a possible D gene (7 bases). Germline lookup yields CDR1 MNHEY and CDR2 SVGEGT. This CDR3 spans 16 amino acids. V was shortened by 2 bases and J by 0 bases, with 11 bases between the two germline ends. CDR3 sequence (DNA): TGTGCCAGCAGTTACAGAGGGGGGGTAGCCAAAAACATTCAGTACTTC. Translated: CASSYRGGVAKNIQYF.

The V gene is TRBV29-1, the J gene TRBJ2-5; 8 nucleotides align to TRBD2. CDR3 length: 16 residues. In germline, CDR1 is SQVTM, CDR2 ANQGSEA. V was pared by 1 base and J by 5 bases, with 12 bases of the junction left unmatched. The DNA for the CDR3 is TGCAGCGTTGAAGGGAGAAGCGGGGGCCCGGGTGAGACCCAGTACTTC. Protein: CSVEGRSGGPGETQYF.

In its sample, this clonotype was seen many times. This sequence joins TRBV7-3 and TRBJ2-7; the D is unclear. CDR3 size: 13 residues. Trimming took off 0 bases at V and 6 bases at J, with 9 bases between the two ends. Germline CDR1 SGHTA, CDR2 FQGTGA. CDR3 sequence reads: CASSLTGSSEQYF. The CDR3, as DNA: TGTGCCAGCAGCTTAACAGGGTCGAGCGAGCAGTACTTC.

This clonotype appeared once. The J gene is TRBJ2-7, the V gene TRBV7-8, with D possibly called TRBD1 or TRBD2 (5 bases each). The CDR3 consists of 14 residues. The germline V gene has CDR1 SGHVS and CDR2 FQNEAQ. V lost 5 bases to trimming and J lost 5 bases, with 16 bases between them. The CDR3: CASSRGTQIHEQYF. The CDR3 nucleotides read TGTGCCAGCAGCAGAGGGACCCAAATCCACGAGCAGTACTTC. The full variable domain, in which reference TRBV7-8 and TRBJ2-7 provide the parts outside the CDR3, is GAGVSQSPRYKVAKRGQDVALRCDPISGHVSLFWYQQALGQGPEFLTYFQNEAQLDKSGLPSDRFFAERPEGSVSTLKIQRTQQEDSAVYLCASSRGTQIHEQYFGPGTRLTVT.

The chain employs TRBV7-2 and TRBJ1-3; 7 nucleotides agree with TRBD1. Per the germline V gene, CDR1 is SGHTA and CDR2 is FQGNSA. V shed 7 bases, J shed 2 bases, and the junction held 11 bases outside the gene matches. This CDR3 spans 16 amino acids. In nucleotides, the CDR3 is TGTGCCAGCAACAACCTCGGCCAGGGGGCTGGAAACACCATATATTTT. This codes for CASNNLGQGAGNTIYF.

The chain links TRBV7-2 to TRBJ2-7; 8 nucleotides match TRBD1. The V gene end was trimmed by 4 bases and the J gene end by 3 bases; junction bases not matched to a gene: 11. Germline V gene data show CDR1 as SGHTA and CDR2 as FQGNSA. The CDR3 totals 16 residues. Here the CDR3 reads CASSSDPGQGIYEQYF. The CDR3 DNA reads TGTGCCAGCAGCTCTGATCCAGGACAGGGCATCTACGAGCAGTACTTC.

A few counts support this clonotype. CDR3 sequence reads: CASSHREGPYGYTF. For the CDR3, the DNA is TGTGCCAGCAGCCATAGAGAGGGGCCCTATGGCTACACCTTC. The chain has TRBV3-1 and TRBJ1-2; a weak D match, TRBD1 (5 bases). The germline CDR1 and CDR2 sequences are LGHDT and YNNKEL (reference sequence). This CDR3 spans 14 amino acids. V lost 3 bases, J lost 4 bases, and 12 bases lay in between.